The next 21 T cell receptor beta chains were all read from a single sample in a study of cytomegalovirus exposure and HLA in healthy donors. PCR involved 60 Vbeta and 13 Jbeta primers. TCRdb keeps only in-frame clones here, not all; method: immunoSEQ multiplex PCR. This sample has under 90,000 clones, with around 80% found just once. Input material: PBMCs. These receptors all come from a man aged 50-59 years in good health and CMV-seropositive.

This sequence joins TRBV28 and TRBJ2-5, with D possibly being TRBD2 (6 bases). V gave up 7 bases and J gave up 4 bases, with 10 bases separating them. The CDR3 loop spans 12 amino acids. CDR1 and CDR2 from the germline V gene are MDHEN and SYDVKM. CDR3: CASTRRGETQYF. In nucleotides, the CDR3 is TGTGCCAGCACCCGGCGGGGAGAGACCCAGTACTTC.

V is TRBV6-6 and J is TRBJ1-5, with D unresolved. CDR3 length: 12 residues. The germline CDR1 and CDR2 sequences are MNHNY and SVGAGI (reference sequence). V dropped 7 bases and J dropped 1 base, with 5 bases sitting between them. Here the CDR3 reads CASTQSNQPQHF. In DNA, the CDR3 is TGTGCCAGCACCCAGAGCAATCAGCCCCAGCATTTT.

This rearrangement joins TRBV6-5 to TRBJ1-4; TRBD1 is a possible D gene (5 bases). V gave up 0 bases and J gave up 0 bases, with 8 bases separating them. The CDR3 has 16 amino acids. Germline V gene lookup returns CDR1 MNHEY and CDR2 SVGAGI. CDR3 nucleotides: TGTGCCAGCAGTTACTCGGGGCAGGCAACTAATGAAAAACTGTTTTTT. It is translated as CASSYSGQATNEKLFF.

V gene TRBV28 combines with J gene TRBJ1-2; D remains unclear. Trimming took 4 bases from V and 8 from J, leaving 8 bases between them. The CDR3 runs to 11 residues. Looked up from germline, CDR1 is MDHEN and CDR2 is SYDVKM. This CDR3 is CASSSTVGYTF. The CDR3 DNA reads as TGTGCCAGCAGTTCCACAGTGGGCTACACCTTC.

The genes are TRBV7-8 and TRBJ2-3; tentative D call: TRBD2 (6 bases). Looked up from germline, CDR1 is SGHVS and CDR2 is FQNEAQ. The length of the CDR3 is 15 residues. Trimming removed 3 bases at V and 2 bases at J, with 12 bases between. CDR3 region: CASSFPWEDTDTQYF. CDR3 DNA sequence: TGTGCCAGCAGCTTTCCGTGGGAGGACACAGATACGCAGTATTTT.

The chain is built from TRBV18 and TRBJ2-2, with D maybe TRBD2 (5 bases). The CDR3 is 14 amino acids. The germline gives CDR1 KGHSH, CDR2 LQKENI. Trimming left V 2 bases short and J 3 bases short, with 7 bases between. CDR3 nucleotide sequence: TGTGCCAGCTCACCAAGCGGTCACACCGGGGAGCTGTTTTTT. This encodes CASSPSGHTGELFF.

V and J are TRBV25-1 and TRBJ1-2; D not resolved. With 2 bases removed from V and 4 bases from J, the gap between germline ends came to 14 bases. The CDR3 has 15 amino acids. Per germline, CDR1 MGHDK and CDR2 SYGVNS. CDR3 DNA sequence: TGTGCCAGCAGTGAAAGCTCCGGGAAATTCTATGGCTACACCTTC. Translation: CASSESSGKFYGYTF.

This clone was seen a few times. The chain carries TRBV10-3 and TRBJ1-1; D perhaps matches TRBD1 (5 bases). The CDR3 loop spans 14 amino acids. Germline V gene lookup returns CDR1 ENHRY and CDR2 SYGVKD. V shed 1 base and J shed 7 bases, with 13 bases lying between them. The CDR3 region has the DNA TGTGCCATCAGTGAGTTACGGACCGGGGGTGAAGCTTTCTTT. Protein: CAISELRTGGEAFF.

The V and J genes are TRBV11-3 and TRBJ2-3; 11 positions agree with TRBD2. The germline V gene has CDR1 SGHNT and CDR2 YENEEA. V dropped 5 bases and J dropped 0; count of bases not matched to a gene: 10. CDR3 length: 18 residues. The CDR3 DNA follows: TGTGCCAGCAGCGTAGGCTGGCTAGCGGGAGGTAGCACAGATACGCAGTATTTT. Its protein is CASSVGWLAGGSTDTQYF.

The chain links TRBV5-4 to TRBJ1-1; 9 nucleotides align to TRBD1. The CDR3 extends over 16 amino acids. Germline V gene data show CDR1 as SGHNT and CDR2 as YYREEE (reference sequence). The V and J ends lost 0 bases and 3 bases, in that order; junction bases with no gene match: 6. CDR3 nucleotide sequence: TGTGCCAGCAGCTTGGGGGGGACAGGGAGTGACACTGAAGCTTTCTTT. Its protein product is CASSLGGTGSDTEAFF.

This clone was seen just once. CDR3 sequence reads: CAGIRLGQGTPNYGYTF. In nucleotides, the CDR3 is TGTGCCGGTATCCGATTGGGACAGGGGACCCCTAACTATGGCTACACCTTC. The J gene is TRBJ1-2, the V gene TRBV21-1; no DNA check was done on the table's D call, TRBD1. TRBV21-1 is listed as a pseudogene. CDR3 length: 17 residues.

The rearrangement joins TRBV4-2 to TRBJ2-7, with D possibly matching TRBD2 (7 bases). V was trimmed by 1 base and J by 4 bases, leaving 20 bases between them. Germline-derived CDR1 and CDR2 are LGHNA and YNFKEQ. This CDR3 has 17 amino acids. Here the CDR3 DNA reads TGTGCCAGCAGCCAAGTAGGGGGAGGGCAGGGCCGGTACGAGCAGTACTTC. This translates into CASSQVGGGQGRYEQYF.

The chain joins TRBV4-3 to TRBJ2-7; 10 positions match TRBD1. In germline, CDR1 is LGHNA, CDR2 YSLEER. V lost 6 bases, J lost 6 bases, and 8 bases stayed unmatched. This CDR3 region has 14 residues. CDR3 protein: CASSDGTGESEQYF. In DNA form, the CDR3 reads TGCGCCAGCAGTGATGGGACAGGGGAATCCGAGCAGTACTTC.

V is TRBV30 and J is TRBJ2-3, with a tentative D call TRBD1 (6 bases). V lost 4 bases and J 7 bases, leaving 12 bases between the germline ends. CDR1 and CDR2 (germline): GTSNPN, SVGIG (reference sequence). The CDR3 length is 12 residues. CDR3 sequence reads: CAWKAGVYTQYF. The DNA of the CDR3 is TGTGCCTGGAAGGCAGGGGTTTATACGCAGTATTTT.

This clone occurred a few times. V is TRBV14 and J is TRBJ1-3; D gene unclear. Germline V gives CDR1 SGHDN, CDR2 FVKESK. V was pared by 2 bases and J by 3 bases, with 8 bases between. The CDR3 extends over 14 amino acids. For the CDR3, the DNA is TGTGCCAGCAGCCAACGAGGTTATGGAAACACCATATATTTT. Residues: CASSQRGYGNTIYF.

V gene TRBV30 combines with J gene TRBJ1-2; TRBD1 matches 9 bases. The CDR3 is 17 amino acids. CDR1 is GTSNPN and CDR2 is SVGIG in the germline V gene (reference sequence). V trimming: 1 base; J trimming: 6 bases; junction bases outside the gene matches: 15. CDR3 sequence (DNA): TGTGCCTGGAGTGGGACAGGGGCCTTATACGGCAGTGATGGCTACACCTTC. The encoded protein is CAWSGTGALYGSDGYTF. Variable domain in full (rest from reference TRBV30 and TRBJ1-2): SQTIHQWPATLVQPVGSPLSLECTVEGTSNPNLYWYRQAAGRGLQLLFYSVGIGQISSEVPQNLSASRPQDRQFILSSKKLLLSDSGFYLCAWSGTGALYGSDGYTFGSGTRLTVV.

This clone was observed once. This rearrangement joins TRBV6-4 to TRBJ2-3, with 13 bases aligning to TRBD2. The CDR3 extends over 16 amino acids. CDR1 and CDR2 (germline): MRHNA, SNTAGT. V trimming: 4 bases; J trimming: 4 bases; junction bases outside the gene matches: 5. CDR3 coding DNA: TGTGCCAGCAGTGGGACTAGCGGGAGAGGCGCAGATACGCAGTATTTT. Residues: CASSGTSGRGADTQYF.

The chain employs TRBV7-5 and TRBJ2-1; the table's D call, TRBD2, has no DNA check behind it. TRBV7-5 counts as a pseudogene. This CDR3 is 17 amino acids long. CDR3: CVRSWAPAGEVFDEQFF. The CDR3 region has the DNA TGTGTCAGAAGCTGGGCGCCAGCGGGAGAAGTATTTGATGAGCAGTTCTTC.

V gene TRBV6-4 combines with J gene TRBJ1-5; tentative D call: TRBD1 (6 bases). The V gene's germline CDR1 is MRHNA and CDR2 SNTAGT. V was cut by 5 bases and J by 7 bases, with 18 bases left in between. This CDR3 has 15 amino acids. CDR3 residues: CASSRQAAVAQPQHF. The CDR3 DNA reads TGTGCCAGCAGTCGACAGGCCGCAGTAGCCCAGCCCCAGCATTTT.

This chain uses TRBV11-3 with TRBJ2-2, with 9 bases lining up with TRBD1. Germline CDR1 is SGHNT and CDR2 is YENEEA. CDR3 length: 15 amino acids. V shed 5 bases and J 3 bases; nucleotides not matched to a gene: 4. The CDR3 loop is CASSATGGYTGELFF. The CDR3 DNA is TGTGCCAGCAGCGCGACAGGGGGATACACCGGGGAGCTGTTTTTT.

V usage is TRBV15 and J usage is TRBJ1-5; 10 bases fit TRBD1. The length of the CDR3 is 16 residues. Trimming at V came to 3 bases and at J to 5 bases, leaving 7 bases not matched to a gene. Germline lookup yields CDR1 LNHNV and CDR2 YYDKDF (reference sequence). CDR3 sequence reads: CATSRGQGLIDQPQHF. Written as DNA, the CDR3 is TGTGCCACCAGCAGGGGACAGGGGCTTATAGATCAGCCCCAGCATTTT.